This TCR beta chain was captured by sequencing in a study of T-cell memory formation after mild COVID-19. A word on this clonotype: Antigen specificity is unknown.

The germline gives CDR1 SGHTA, CDR2 FQGNSA. CDR3 length: 12 residues. The ends were cut back, 6 bases at V and 10 bases at J, with 10 bases in the middle. Study-wide results and limits: Nothing confirmed that second-wave clones peaking on day 37 were specific for SARS-CoV-2.

TCRdb re-analysed the 5' RACE reads in MiXCR, keeping a single row per CDR3 protein. This table has some 180,000 distinct CDR3 sequences, around a sixth appearing once. Input material: PBMCs or a T cell subset sorted from them (not recorded which). This TCR derives from a man aged 18 to 30 who had mild COVID-19 (a few samples of this study predate the infection). Cell type and time point are not known. V gene TRBV7-2 combines with J gene TRBJ1-6, with a weak D call TRBD1 (6 bases). The CDR3 region is CASREGESPLHF. The CDR3 DNA follows: TGTGCCAGCAGGGAGGGGGAGTCACCCCTCCACTTT.